These 31 T cell receptor beta chains came from one sample sequenced in a study of CD8 T cells in ankylosing spondylitis. TCRdb reanalysed the 5' RACE reads using MiXCR and keeps one entry per CDR3 protein. The sample yields a few hundred thousand distinct CDR3 sequences, more than 15% seen once. No antigen is known for these receptors. Study observations and caveats: Within ankylosing spondylitis blood, a TCR beta motif made up of roughly eight highly homologous variants appeared to be characteristic.

Sequenced input: blood, either unsorted or a sorted T cell fraction (not recorded which). The receptors stem from a male donor with ankylosing spondylitis.

This sequence joins TRBV11-2 and TRBJ2-1; 12 bases fit TRBD1. The J segment lost 8 bases and the V segment lost 4 bases, leaving 9 bases of the junction unmatched. There are 16 residues in the CDR3. The V gene's germline CDR1 is SGHAT and CDR2 FQNNGV. CDR3: CASSSSGTGGFDEQFF. The DNA for the CDR3 is TGTGCCAGCAGCTCCTCCGGGACAGGGGGCTTTGATGAGCAGTTCTTC.

This clonotype was seen once. The J gene is TRBJ2-7, the V gene TRBV11-2; TRBD1 might be the D (5 bases). CDR3 length: 15 amino acids. V lost 0 bases and J lost 7, with 16 bases in between. Germline values: CDR1 SGHAT, CDR2 FQNNGV. Here the CDR3 DNA reads TGTGCCAGCAGCTTAGATTTCAAGACAGCGCTAGAGCAGTACTTC. The encoded protein is CASSLDFKTALEQYF.

This sequence joins TRBV30 and TRBJ1-6; perhaps TRBD1 as D (6 bases). The CDR3 totals 14 residues. The germline V gene has CDR1 GTSNPN and CDR2 SVGIG (reference sequence). The V end was cut by 3 bases, the J end by 3 bases, with 9 bases between. The CDR3 is CAWRRGNYNSPLHF. CDR3 sequence (DNA): TGTGCCTGGAGGAGGGGGAACTATAATTCACCCCTCCACTTT. Combining the CDR3 with reference TRBV30 and TRBJ1-6 gives the whole variable domain SQTIHQWPATLVQPVGSPLSLECTVEGTSNPNLYWYRQAAGRGLQLLFYSVGIGQISSEVPQNLSASRPQDRQFILSSKKLLLSDSGFYLCAWRRGNYNSPLHFGNGTRLTVT.

This clonotype was counted a single time. This chain links TRBV6-5 with TRBJ1-5, with TRBD1 matching 11 bases. The germline gives CDR1 MNHEY, CDR2 SVGAGI. J lost 6 bases, V lost 6 bases, and 4 bases had no gene match. This CDR3 region has 14 residues. CDR3 residues: CASRLGQGAQPQHF. CDR3 in DNA: TGTGCCAGCAGACTCGGACAGGGGGCTCAGCCCCAGCATTTT.

The chain is built from TRBV7-2 and TRBJ1-3; D possibly corresponds to TRBD1 (5 bases). The CDR3 contains 15 residues. Deletions cut 5 bases from V and 2 bases from J, with 13 bases between. CDR1 SGHTA and CDR2 FQGNSA come from the germline V gene. CDR3 coding DNA: TGTGCCAGCAGCCCCACGGGGGTTCCTGGAAACACCATATATTTT. The encoded protein is CASSPTGVPGNTIYF.

Notes on this clonotype: One junction end does not reproduce the germline sequence, and a read error may be involved. The chain combines TRBV5-1 with TRBJ1-2, with a tentative D call TRBD1 (6 bases). The length of the CDR3 is 15 residues. The germline V gene has CDR1 SGHRS and CDR2 YFSETQ. This CDR3 is CASSPGRPQGQLDNF. In DNA, the CDR3 is TGCGCCAGCAGCCCTGGTCGGCCTCAGGGGCAGCTAGACAACTTC.

This clonotype was picked up one time. The chain carries TRBV30 and TRBJ2-1, with 8 bases identical to TRBD1. The CDR3 has 12 residues. V trimming: 2 bases; J trimming: 8 bases; junction bases outside the gene matches: 2. CDR1 is GTSNPN and CDR2 is SVGIG in the germline V gene (reference sequence). CDR3 region: CAWSSGGDEQFF. In nucleotides, the CDR3 is TGTGCCTGGAGTTCAGGGGGCGATGAGCAGTTCTTC.

The CDR3 protein is CASSAQSAPRDEQYF. The CDR3 DNA reads as TGTGCCAGCAGCGCTCAGTCGGCACCAAGGGACGAGCAGTACTTC. This chain joins TRBV9 and TRBJ2-7; D not resolved. Germline loops: CDR1 SGDLS, CDR2 YYNGEE. The V end lost 3 bases, the J end lost 5 bases, and 18 bases lay between the germline ends. The CDR3 is 15 residues long.

The rearrangement uses TRBV20-1 and TRBJ2-5, with 10 bases fitting TRBD2. Per the germline V gene, CDR1 is DFQATT and CDR2 is SNEGSKA (reference sequence). The CDR3 sequence is 17 residues long. J was trimmed by 2 bases and V by 2 bases; bases with no gene match: 11. The CDR3 DNA is TGCAGTGCTAGATCCTACTTGCTAGCGGGAGATCAAGAGACCCAGTACTTC. Protein sequence: CSARSYLLAGDQETQYF.

The genes are TRBV2 and TRBJ1-2, with unresolved D. Trimming pared 6 bases from V and 1 base from J, leaving 9 bases between. CDR1 SNHLY and CDR2 FYNNEI come from the germline V gene. The CDR3 sequence is 13 residues long. The chain's CDR3 is CASSTTVNYGYTF. The CDR3 DNA sequence: TGTGCCAGCAGCACCACAGTTAACTATGGCTACACCTTC.

The chain recombines TRBV18 with TRBJ1-2; the D is unclear. Germline lookup yields CDR1 KGHSH and CDR2 LQKENI. Trimming pared 4 bases from V and 7 bases from J, leaving 10 bases between. CDR3 length: 12 amino acids. The CDR3, as DNA: TGTGCCAGCTCACAGGGAGATGCTGGCTACACCTTC. Translated: CASSQGDAGYTF.

The chain combines TRBV11-3 with TRBJ1-1; TRBD1 matches 9 bases. Germline V gives CDR1 SGHNT, CDR2 YENEEA. Trimming removed 5 bases from V and 4 bases from J; junction bases left unmatched: 5. CDR3 length equals 14 residues. This chain's CDR3 is CASSPGQGFTEAFF. In nucleotides, the CDR3 is TGTGCCAGCAGCCCCGGACAGGGGTTCACTGAAGCTTTCTTT.

The sample holds a few counts of this clonotype. The chain joins TRBV27 to TRBJ2-2; perhaps TRBD1 as D (6 bases). Germline V CDR1 and CDR2: MNHEY, SMNVEV (reference sequence). V lost 3 bases to trimming and J lost 7 bases, with 12 bases between them. The CDR3 runs 14 residues. The CDR3 region is CASSFNRAGGELFF. The CDR3 bases are TGTGCCAGCAGTTTCAACAGGGCCGGCGGGGAGCTGTTTTTT.

There are a few counts of this clonotype. The rearrangement joins TRBV20-1 to TRBJ2-5; D is possibly TRBD1 or TRBD2 (5 bases each). V was shortened by 6 bases and J by 5 bases, with 22 bases between the two germline ends. The CDR3 covers 15 residues. Germline CDR1 is DFQATT and CDR2 is SNEGSKA (reference sequence). CDR3 in DNA: TGCAGTGCACAACTAGGGCAACTGGGACCTGAGACCCAGTACTTC. Protein sequence: CSAQLGQLGPETQYF.

This clonotype occurred a few times. The V call is TRBV5-6, the J call TRBJ1-5, with 8 bases fitting TRBD1. CDR1 and CDR2 (germline): SGHDT, YYEEEE. The length of the CDR3 is 13 residues. The trim removed 2 bases at V and 6 bases at J, leaving 1 base unmatched. In DNA, the CDR3 is TGTGCCAGCAGCTTTCAGGGGGCTCAGCCCCAGCATTTT. Protein sequence: CASSFQGAQPQHF. The complete variable domain, with remaining parts taken from reference TRBV5-6 and TRBJ1-5, reads DAGVTQSPTHLIKTRGQQVTLRCSPKSGHDTVSWYQQALGQGPQFIFQYYEEEERQRGNFPDRFSGHQFPNYSSELNVNALLLGDSALYLCASSFQGAQPQHFGDGTRLSIL.

This clonotype was seen a single time. This chain joins TRBV18 and TRBJ2-1; tentative D call: TRBD1 (5 bases). Germline-derived CDR1 and CDR2 are KGHSH and LQKENI. The CDR3 consists of 16 residues. Trimming pared 5 bases from V and 6 bases from J, leaving 20 bases between. CDR3 sequence reads: CASSAYSGSGVNEQFF. Here the CDR3 DNA reads TGTGCCAGCTCAGCCTACTCAGGGTCGGGTGTCAATGAGCAGTTCTTC.

This chain uses TRBV9 with TRBJ2-5, with D possibly called TRBD1 or TRBD2 (5 bases each). This CDR3 is 14 amino acids long. The V and J ends lost 3 bases and 0 bases respectively, with 9 bases between them. Germline loops: CDR1 SGDLS, CDR2 YYNGEE. The CDR3 here is CASSGRDHQETQYF. CDR3 nucleotides: TGTGCCAGCAGCGGCCGGGACCACCAAGAGACCCAGTACTTC. Full variable domain (rest looked up from reference TRBV9 and TRBJ2-5): DSGVTQTPKHLITATGQRVTLRCSPRSGDLSVYWYQQSLDQGLQFLIQYYNGEERAKGNILERFSAQQFPDLHSELNLSSLELGDSALYFCASSGRDHQETQYFGPGTRLLVL.

The rearrangement joins TRBV24-1 to TRBJ2-5; TRBD2 might be the D (7 bases). This CDR3 region has 15 residues. Germline V gene data show CDR1 as KGHDR and CDR2 as SFDVKD. V lost 4 bases, J lost 5 bases, and 16 bases lay in between. In nucleotides, the CDR3 is TGTGCCACCAGTGACTCCGGTAGGGGGGGGGAGACCCAGTACTTC. Translating it yields CATSDSGRGGETQYF.

The rearrangement links TRBV20-1 to TRBJ2-7, with TRBD2 matching over 7 bases. Germline CDR1 DFQATT, CDR2 SNEGSKA (reference sequence). The CDR3 runs 19 residues. The J segment lost 0 bases and the V segment lost 0 bases, leaving 17 bases of the junction unmatched. In DNA, the CDR3 is TGCAGTGCTAGAGATGGGGAGCTGGGAGGGCGACGACGCTCCTACGAGCAGTACTTC. Its protein is CSARDGELGGRRRSYEQYF.

This CDR3 is CSVRAGGNTGELFF. As DNA, the CDR3 is TGCAGTGTGAGGGCGGGAGGTAACACCGGGGAGCTGTTTTTT. V and J are TRBV20-1 and TRBJ2-2, with TRBD2 matching over 8 bases. The germline V gene has CDR1 DFQATT and CDR2 SNEGSKA (reference sequence). With 7 bases clipped from V and 2 bases from J, the junction kept 6 bases outside the gene matches. There are 14 residues in the CDR3.

This clonotype was seen many times. V usage is TRBV7-9 and J usage is TRBJ1-1, with a tentative D call TRBD1 (5 bases). The CDR3 runs 15 residues. V was clipped by 5 bases and J by 0 bases, with 13 bases between them. Germline CDR1 is SEHNR and CDR2 is FQNEAQ (reference sequence). This CDR3 is CASSPRQNMNTEAFF. DNA for the CDR3: TGTGCCAGCAGCCCACGACAGAACATGAACACTGAAGCTTTCTTT.

The chain carries TRBV5-1 and TRBJ2-2; D may be TRBD2 (6 bases). The CDR3 is 15 residues long. Between the trimmed V and J ends, which lost 2 bases and 1 base, there was a span of 9 bases. CDR1 is SGHRS, CDR2 YFSETQ, per germline. CDR3 sequence reads: CASSFTGENTGELFF. CDR3 in DNA: TGCGCCAGCAGCTTCACGGGGGAGAACACCGGGGAGCTGTTTTTT.

The genes are TRBV28 and TRBJ2-5, with D tentatively TRBD1 (5 bases). The V end lost 6 bases, the J end lost 0 bases, and 17 bases lay between the germline ends. The CDR3 is 16 amino acids. CDR1 is MDHEN, CDR2 SYDVKM, per germline. CDR3 region: CASRSDSSNNQETQYF. The CDR3 nucleotides read TGTGCCAGCAGATCCGACAGTTCCAACAACCAAGAGACCCAGTACTTC.

The chain is built from TRBV6-1 and TRBJ1-5, with 11 bases aligning to TRBD1. With V trimmed by 7 bases and J by 5 bases, 4 bases remained unmatched. Germline V gene sequence: CDR1 MNHNS, CDR2 SASEGT. The CDR3 runs to 14 residues. Here the CDR3 reads CASTRDRGDQPQHF. DNA of the CDR3: TGTGCCAGCACTCGGGACAGGGGGGATCAGCCCCAGCATTTT.

The rearrangement uses TRBV20-1 and TRBJ1-1; the match to TRBD1 covers 11 bases. This CDR3 has 18 amino acids. V lost 1 base to trimming and J lost 1 base; unmatched junction nucleotides: 11. Germline V CDR1 and CDR2: DFQATT, SNEGSKA (reference sequence). CDR3 amino acids: CSARALHGTGGKNTEAFF. The DNA for the CDR3 is TGCAGTGCTAGAGCTTTGCACGGGACAGGGGGTAAGAACACTGAAGCTTTCTTT.

V gene TRBV5-1 combines with J gene TRBJ2-3, with 8 nucleotides matching TRBD2. V dropped 3 bases and J dropped 3; count of bases not matched to a gene: 6. Looked up from germline, CDR1 is SGHRS and CDR2 is YFSETQ. The CDR3 is made up of 15 amino acids. CDR3: CASSSRASGTDTQYF. CDR3 DNA: TGCGCCAGCAGCTCTAGGGCTAGCGGGACAGATACGCAGTATTTT. The variable domain in full, with the rest retrieved from reference TRBV5-1 and TRBJ2-3, is KAGVTQTPRYLIKTRGQQVTLSCSPISGHRSVSWYQQTPGQGLQFLFEYFSETQRNKGNFPGRFSGRQFSNSRSEMNVSTLELGDSALYLCASSSRASGTDTQYFGPGTRLTVL.

This chain uses TRBV20-1 with TRBJ1-5, with TRBD1 as a possible D gene (5 bases). V was pared by 7 bases and J by 10 bases, with 20 bases between. This CDR3 comprises 13 residues. CDR1 DFQATT and CDR2 SNEGSKA come from the germline V gene (reference sequence). CDR3 residues: CSGVRGSGGPQHF. DNA of the CDR3: TGCAGTGGGGTGAGGGGCTCGGGGGGACCCCAGCATTTT.

This clonotype has just a few counts. V gene TRBV3-1 combines with J gene TRBJ1-1; a possible D gene is TRBD1 (5 bases). This CDR3 is built from 13 residues. The V and J ends lost 0 bases and 8 bases respectively, with 10 bases between them. The V gene's germline CDR1 is LGHDT and CDR2 YNNKEL (reference sequence). The CDR3 region has the DNA TGTGCCAGCAGCCAAGATTGGGGGATCGAAGCTTTCTTT. Protein sequence: CASSQDWGIEAFF.

The rearrangement joins TRBV5-6 to TRBJ2-1, with a possible D match to TRBD1 (6 bases). There are 15 residues in the CDR3. The V end lost 1 base, the J end lost 2 bases, and 10 bases lay between the germline ends. CDR1 and CDR2 from the germline V gene are SGHDT and YYEEEE. CDR3 DNA: TGTGCCAGCAGCTTGACGGACAGCCCCTACAATGAGCAGTTCTTC. Translation gives CASSLTDSPYNEQFF.

The chain joins TRBV19 to TRBJ2-1; maybe TRBD2 (5 bases). CDR1 is LNHDA and CDR2 is SQIVND in the germline V gene (reference sequence). V was trimmed by 5 bases and J by 3 bases, leaving 11 bases between them. The CDR3 is made up of 14 amino acids. The CDR3 region has the DNA TGTGCCAGTAGTGAGCAGCGGAACTACAATGAGCAGTTCTTC. Translating it yields CASSEQRNYNEQFF.

The chain couples TRBV12-3 or TRBV12-4 to TRBJ1-2; D not resolved. V lost 7 bases and J lost 1, with 10 bases in between. CDR3 size: 13 residues. The CDR3 DNA reads TGTGCCAGCAATCAGGAGTTTAACTATGGCTACACCTTC. Protein: CASNQEFNYGYTF.